A selection of T cell receptor beta chains follows, all from one sample in a study of glioma-infiltrating T cells. Using its own MiXCR run on the multiplex PCR reads, TCRdb lists one record per CDR3 protein. The top ten clones hold under 15% of a sample with about 21,000 distinct CDR3 sequences, around 23% of them seen once. Sequencing was done on a sample of glioma tissue, nonneoplastic brain tissue, or PBMCs (not recorded which). The receptors originated from a human donor with low-grade glioma or glioblastoma, undergoing nonglioma brain surgery, or in good health (not recorded which). Each CDR3 is given with its conserved first and last residue. D genes are given only for firm matches. Not all rows give a size; the values are once, few, many and, for expanded clones, a class.

j_call	d_call	v_call	clone_size	cdr3_aa	cdr3_nt
TRBJ2-3	NA	TRBV7-2	many	CASSLDAGAATQYF	TGTGCCAGCAGCTTAGATGCCGGGGCCGCTACGCAGTATTTT
TRBJ1-5	NA	TRBV20-1	NA	CSALRGGNQPHHF	TGCAGTGCTCTTAGGGGTGGCAATCAGCCCCATCATTTT
TRBJ2-1	TRBD2	TRBV7-2	once	CASSKSGGNEQFF	TGTGCCAGCAGCAAGAGCGGGGGAAATGAGCAGTTCTTC
TRBJ1-5	NA	TRBV7-2	many	CASSLVRHSNQPQHF	TGTGCCAGCAGCTTAGTCCGGCATAGCAATCAGCCCCAGCATTTT
TRBJ2-1	NA	TRBV6-4	few	CASSVSGDEQFF	TGTGCCAGCAGTGTCTCCGGTGATGAGCAGTTCTTC
TRBJ1-1	NA	TRBV7-9	NA	CAGSLTGSTEAFF	TGTGCCGGCAGCTTAACGGGGAGCACTGAAGCTTTCTTT
TRBJ1-1	NA	TRBV6-2/TRBV6-3	many	CASSYSRQNTEAFF	TGTGCCAGCAGTTACTCGAGACAAAACACTGAAGCTTTCTTT
TRBJ2-5	NA	TRBV28	NA	CAGSLQGKTYNEQYF	TGTGCCGGCAGTTTACAGGGCAAGACCTACAATGAGCAGTACTTC
TRBJ1-5	NA	TRBV6-1	many	CASSFLGEGNQPQHF	TGTGCCAGCAGTTTTCTGGGAGAGGGCAATCAGCCCCAGCATTTT
TRBJ1-6	TRBD1	TRBV6-1	many	CASRSSGTGSGSPLHF	TGTGCCAGCAGATCGTCCGGGACAGGATCTGGTTCACCCCTCCACTTT
TRBJ2-5	NA	TRBV6-6	many	CASSYSAGRETQYF	TGTGCCAGCAGTTACTCCGCAGGGCGGGAGACCCAGTACTTC
TRBJ1-4	TRBD1	TRBV11-2	many	CASSLGDRDHEKLFF	TGTGCCAGCAGCTTAGGGGACAGGGACCATGAAAAACTGTTTTTT
TRBJ2-1	TRBD2	TRBV20-1	many	CSAPRRTSGGYNEQFF	TGCAGTGCTCCACGAAGGACTAGCGGGGGGTACAATGAGCAGTTCTTC
TRBJ2-7	NA	TRBV28	many	CASSFQGLASYEQYF	TGTGCCAGCAGTTTTCAGGGGCTGGCTTCCTACGAGCAGTACTTC
TRBJ2-3	TRBD2	TRBV28	NA	CASSLLDSGVSSTDTQYF	TGTGCCAGCAGTTTATTAGATAGCGGGGTTTCTAGCACAGATACGCAGTATTTT
TRBJ2-7	NA	TRBV6-1	many	CASSSDSYEQYF	TGTGCCAGCTCATCGGACTCCTACGAGCAGTACTTC
TRBJ1-5	NA	TRBV10-3	NA	CAISPGGEGNQPQHF	TGTGCCATCAGTCCCGGAGGGGAGGGCAATCAGCCCCAGCATTTT
TRBJ2-7	NA	TRBV27	NA	CASSQPGRDGQYF	TGTGCCAGCAGCCAACCGGGGAGAGACGGGCAGTACTTC
TRBJ2-5	NA	TRBV7-2	many	CASSPRRGQETQYF	TGTGCCAGCAGCCCCCGGCGGGGACAAGAGACCCAGTACTTC
TRBJ2-5	TRBD1	TRBV11-2	NA	CASTWTGEETQYF	TGTGCCAGCACCTGGACAGGGGAAGAGACCCAGTACTTC
TRBJ2-2	TRBD1	TRBV14	NA	CASSQDSFRGRTGELFF	TGTGCCAGCAGCCAAGATAGTTTCAGGGGGCGGACCGGGGAGCTGTTTTTT
TRBJ2-5	NA	TRBV28	many	CASWMGGLGTQYF	TGTGCCAGCTGGATGGGGGGCCTCGGGACCCAGTACTTC
TRBJ2-2	NA	TRBV3-1	few	CASSQSTSPTGELFF	TGTGCCAGCAGCCAATCCACTAGCCCCACCGGGGAGCTGTTTTTT
TRBJ1-3	NA	TRBV28	many	CASSSPSGSRNTIYF	TGTGCCAGCAGTTCTCCTTCGGGATCTCGAAACACCATATATTTT
TRBJ1-5	NA	TRBV9	NA	CASSVAPGVAQPQHF	TGTGCCAGCAGCGTAGCTCCAGGTGTAGCTCAGCCCCAGCATTTT
TRBJ1-1	NA	TRBV7-6	few	CASSTGRGAEGTEAFF	TGTGCCAGCAGCACAGGGAGGGGCGCCGAGGGCACTGAAGCTTTCTTT
TRBJ1-6	NA	TRBV6-1	many	CASSTYYNSPLHF	TGTGCCAGCAGTACCTATTATAATTCACCCCTCCACTTT
TRBJ1-2	NA	TRBV24-1	few	CATSDWGTSPQGYTF	TGTGCCACCAGTGACTGGGGGACCTCTCCTCAGGGCTACACCTTC
TRBJ2-3	NA	TRBV9	NA	CASSAYGWGATDTQYF	TGTGCCAGCAGCGCATATGGCTGGGGGGCCACAGATACGCAGTATTTT
TRBJ1-3	TRBD1	TRBV4-3	few	CASSQGTGAGNTIYF	TGCGCCAGCAGCCAGGGGACAGGGGCGGGAAACACCATATATTTT
TRBJ2-3	TRBD2	TRBV5-6	NA	CASRLPSGSTDTQYF	TGTGCCAGCAGGCTCCCTAGCGGAAGCACAGATACGCAGTATTTT
TRBJ1-2	NA	TRBV6-6	many	CASSYSGTPPNYGYTF	TGTGCCAGCAGTTACTCCGGGACACCTCCTAACTATGGCTACACCTTC
TRBJ1-2	TRBD1	TRBV4-1	NA	CASSQATGPNYGYTF	TGCGCCAGCAGCCAAGCGACAGGGCCTAACTATGGCTACACCTTC
TRBJ1-1	NA	TRBV7-9	few	CASIRLAAYTEAFF	TGTGCCAGCATAAGGTTGGCGGCGTACACTGAAGCTTTCTTT
TRBJ1-5	NA	TRBV7-2	many	CASSPLLGQPQHF	TGTGCCAGCAGCCCCCTCCTGGGTCAGCCCCAGCATTTT
TRBJ1-2	NA	TRBV7-2	NA	CAGSFTGNYGYTF	TGTGCCGGCAGCTTTACAGGGAACTATGGCTACACCTTC
TRBJ2-7	NA	TRBV7-9	few	CASSLIGAGYEQYF	TGTGCCAGCAGCTTGATAGGGGCTGGGTACGAGCAGTACTTC
TRBJ2-1	NA	TRBV6-1	many	CATLPEPEYNEQFF	TGTGCCACGCTCCCGGAGCCGGAGTACAATGAGCAGTTCTTC
TRBJ2-2	NA	TRBV11-1	few	CASSFRGSGELFF	TGTGCCAGCAGCTTCAGGGGTTCCGGGGAGCTGTTTTTT
TRBJ1-5	NA	TRBV3-1	many	CASSHRDQPQHF	TGTGCCAGCAGCCATCGGGATCAGCCCCAGCATTTT